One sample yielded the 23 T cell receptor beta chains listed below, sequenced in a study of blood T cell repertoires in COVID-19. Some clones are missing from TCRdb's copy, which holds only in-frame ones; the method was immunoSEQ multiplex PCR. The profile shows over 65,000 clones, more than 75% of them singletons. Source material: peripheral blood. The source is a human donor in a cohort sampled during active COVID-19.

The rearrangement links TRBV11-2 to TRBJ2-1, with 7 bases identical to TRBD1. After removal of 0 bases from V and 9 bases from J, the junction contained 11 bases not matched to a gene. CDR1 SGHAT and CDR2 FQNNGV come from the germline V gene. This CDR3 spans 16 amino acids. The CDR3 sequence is CASSLDRKGGGFEQFF. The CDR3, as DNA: TGTGCCAGCAGCTTAGATAGGAAAGGGGGCGGATTTGAGCAGTTCTTC.

CDR3 DNA sequence: TGCGCCAGCAGCGAGGACAGTCTCTATGGCTACACCTTC. Amino acids: CASSEDSLYGYTF. V and J are TRBV5-1 and TRBJ1-2; maybe TRBD1 (6 bases). V was trimmed by 4 bases and J by 4 bases, leaving 11 bases between them. This CDR3 contains 13 residues. Germline V gene lookup returns CDR1 SGHRS and CDR2 YFSETQ.

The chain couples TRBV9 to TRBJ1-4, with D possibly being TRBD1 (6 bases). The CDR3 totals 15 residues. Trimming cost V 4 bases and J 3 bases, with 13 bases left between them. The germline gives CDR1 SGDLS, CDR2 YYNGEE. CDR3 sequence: CASSLGAEANEKLFF. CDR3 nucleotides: TGTGCCAGCAGCCTGGGGGCAGAGGCTAATGAAAAACTGTTTTTT.

The CDR3 loop is CATSTDRGLRSQHF. DNA for the CDR3: TGTGCCACCAGCACCGACAGGGGGTTAAGGTCCCAGCATTTT. The V call is TRBV15, the J call TRBJ1-5; 9 bases match TRBD1. The trim removed 4 bases at V and 11 bases at J, leaving 9 bases unmatched. CDR3 length: 14 residues. The germline gives CDR1 LNHNV, CDR2 YYDKDF (reference sequence). The whole variable domain, remainder taken from reference TRBV15 and TRBJ1-5, is DAMVIQNPRYQVTQFGKPVTLSCSQTLNHNVMYWYQQKSSQAPKLLFHYYDKDFNNEADTPDNFQSRRPNTSFCFLDIRSPGLGDTAMYLCATSTDRGLRSQHFGDGTRLSIL.

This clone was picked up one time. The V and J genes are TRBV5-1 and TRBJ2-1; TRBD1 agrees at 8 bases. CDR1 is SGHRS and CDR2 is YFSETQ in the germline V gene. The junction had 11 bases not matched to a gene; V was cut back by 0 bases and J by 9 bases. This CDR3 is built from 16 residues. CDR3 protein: CASSLATGQGGGEQFF. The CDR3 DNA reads TGCGCCAGCAGCTTGGCCACTGGACAGGGAGGTGGTGAGCAGTTCTTC.

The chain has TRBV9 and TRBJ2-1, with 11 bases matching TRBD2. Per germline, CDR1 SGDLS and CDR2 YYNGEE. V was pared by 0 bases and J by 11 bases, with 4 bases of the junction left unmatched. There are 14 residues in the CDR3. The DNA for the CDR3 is TGTGCCAGCAGCGTAGCGGCTAGCGGGGGGAAGCAGTTCTTC. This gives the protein CASSVAASGGKQFF. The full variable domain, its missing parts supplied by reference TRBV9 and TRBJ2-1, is DSGVTQTPKHLITATGQRVTLRCSPRSGDLSVYWYQQSLDQGLQFLIQYYNGEERAKGNILERFSAQQFPDLHSELNLSSLELGDSALYFCASSVAASGGKQFFGPGTRLTVL.

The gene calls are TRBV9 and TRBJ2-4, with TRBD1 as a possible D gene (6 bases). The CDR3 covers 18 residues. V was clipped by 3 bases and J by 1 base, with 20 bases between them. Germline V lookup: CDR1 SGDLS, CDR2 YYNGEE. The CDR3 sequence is CASSAGQRQTGAKNIQYF. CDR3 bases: TGTGCCAGCAGCGCCGGACAGCGGCAAACTGGGGCCAAAAACATTCAGTACTTC. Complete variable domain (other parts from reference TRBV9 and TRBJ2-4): DSGVTQTPKHLITATGQRVTLRCSPRSGDLSVYWYQQSLDQGLQFLIQYYNGEERAKGNILERFSAQQFPDLHSELNLSSLELGDSALYFCASSAGQRQTGAKNIQYFGAGTRLSVL.

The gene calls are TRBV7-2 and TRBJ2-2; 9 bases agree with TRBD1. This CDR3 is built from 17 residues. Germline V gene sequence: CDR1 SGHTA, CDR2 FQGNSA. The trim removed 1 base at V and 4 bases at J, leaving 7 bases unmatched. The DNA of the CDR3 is TGTGCCAGCAGCTTAGGCTGGACAGGGGCCCTCACCGGGGAGCTGTTTTTT. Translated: CASSLGWTGALTGELFF.

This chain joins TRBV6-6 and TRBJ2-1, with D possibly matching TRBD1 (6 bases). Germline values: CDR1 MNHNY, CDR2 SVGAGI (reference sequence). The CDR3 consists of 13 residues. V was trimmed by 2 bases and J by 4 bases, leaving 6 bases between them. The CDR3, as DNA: TGTGCCAGCAGTTACCAGGGGTACAATGAGCAGTTCTTC. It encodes CASSYQGYNEQFF.

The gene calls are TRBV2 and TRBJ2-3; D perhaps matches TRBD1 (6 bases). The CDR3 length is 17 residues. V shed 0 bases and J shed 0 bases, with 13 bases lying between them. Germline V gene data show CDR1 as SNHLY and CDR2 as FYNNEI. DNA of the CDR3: TGTGCCAGCAGTGAAGCTCCGACAGGATCTAGCACAGATACGCAGTATTTT. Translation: CASSEAPTGSSTDTQYF.

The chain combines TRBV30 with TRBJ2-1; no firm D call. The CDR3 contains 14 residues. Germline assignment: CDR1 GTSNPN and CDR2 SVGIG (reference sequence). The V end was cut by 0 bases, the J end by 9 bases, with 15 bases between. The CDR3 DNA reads TGTGCCTGGAGTGTACCGCCCCAGCGTCGTGAGCAGTTCTTC. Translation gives CAWSVPPQRREQFF.

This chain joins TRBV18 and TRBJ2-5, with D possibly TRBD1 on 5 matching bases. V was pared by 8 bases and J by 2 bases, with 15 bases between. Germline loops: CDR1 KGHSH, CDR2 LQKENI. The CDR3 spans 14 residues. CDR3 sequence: CASRSSGIQETQYF. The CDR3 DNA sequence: TGTGCCAGCAGATCCTCAGGGATACAAGAGACCCAGTACTTC.

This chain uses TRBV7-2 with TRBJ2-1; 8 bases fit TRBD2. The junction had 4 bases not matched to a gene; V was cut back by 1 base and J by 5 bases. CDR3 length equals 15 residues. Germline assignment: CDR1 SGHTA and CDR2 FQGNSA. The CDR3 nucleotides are TGTGCCAGCAGCTTAGGCGGGGGGTACCACAATGAGCAGTTCTTC. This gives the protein CASSLGGGYHNEQFF.

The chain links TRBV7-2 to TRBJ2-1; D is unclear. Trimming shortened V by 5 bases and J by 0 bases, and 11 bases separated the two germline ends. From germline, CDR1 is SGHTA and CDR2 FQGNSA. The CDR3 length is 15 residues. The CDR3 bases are TGTGCCAGCAGCCTAACTGGTAGCTCCTACAATGAGCAGTTCTTC. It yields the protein CASSLTGSSYNEQFF.

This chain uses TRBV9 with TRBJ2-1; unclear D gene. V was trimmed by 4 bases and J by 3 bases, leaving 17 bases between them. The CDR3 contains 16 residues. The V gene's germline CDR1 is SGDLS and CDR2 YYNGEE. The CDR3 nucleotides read TGTGCCAGCAGCTCCCACCGAAGCACCGACTACAATGAGCAGTTCTTC. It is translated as CASSSHRSTDYNEQFF. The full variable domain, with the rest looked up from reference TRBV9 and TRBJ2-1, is DSGVTQTPKHLITATGQRVTLRCSPRSGDLSVYWYQQSLDQGLQFLIQYYNGEERAKGNILERFSAQQFPDLHSELNLSSLELGDSALYFCASSSHRSTDYNEQFFGPGTRLTVL.

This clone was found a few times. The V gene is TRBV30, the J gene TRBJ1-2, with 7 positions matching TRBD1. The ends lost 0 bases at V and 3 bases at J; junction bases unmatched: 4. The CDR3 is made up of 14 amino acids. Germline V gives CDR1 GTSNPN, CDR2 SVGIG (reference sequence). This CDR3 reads CAWSVLQGDYGYTF. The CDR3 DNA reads TGTGCCTGGAGTGTACTTCAGGGGGACTATGGCTACACCTTC.

CDR3 in amino acids: CASSLEQGPEAFF. For the CDR3, the DNA is TGTGCCAGCAGCTTAGAACAGGGACCTGAAGCTTTCTTT. The V call is TRBV13, the J call TRBJ1-1, with D possibly being TRBD1 (6 bases). V shed 1 base and J shed 6 bases, with 9 bases lying between them. Germline loops: CDR1 PRHDT, CDR2 FYEKMQ (reference sequence). The CDR3 loop spans 13 amino acids.

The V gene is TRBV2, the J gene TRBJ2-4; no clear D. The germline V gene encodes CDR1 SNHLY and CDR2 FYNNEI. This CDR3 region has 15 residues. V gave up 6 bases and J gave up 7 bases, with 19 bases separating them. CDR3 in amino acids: CASRESLAERNIQYF. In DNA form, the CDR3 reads TGTGCCAGCAGGGAATCTCTTGCCGAGAGGAACATTCAGTACTTC.

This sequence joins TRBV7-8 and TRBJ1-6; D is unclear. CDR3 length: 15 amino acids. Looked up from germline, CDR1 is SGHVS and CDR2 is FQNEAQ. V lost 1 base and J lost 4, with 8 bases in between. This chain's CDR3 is CASSLGATYNSPLHF. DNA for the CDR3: TGTGCCAGCAGCTTAGGGGCTACATATAATTCACCCCTCCACTTT.

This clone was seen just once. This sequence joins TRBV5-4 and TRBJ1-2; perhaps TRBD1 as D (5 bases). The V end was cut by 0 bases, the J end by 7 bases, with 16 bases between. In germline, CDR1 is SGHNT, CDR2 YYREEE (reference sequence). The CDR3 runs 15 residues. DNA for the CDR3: TGTGCCAGCAGCTTGGATCGCGGGGGTTTGGCTGGCTACACCTTC. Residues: CASSLDRGGLAGYTF.

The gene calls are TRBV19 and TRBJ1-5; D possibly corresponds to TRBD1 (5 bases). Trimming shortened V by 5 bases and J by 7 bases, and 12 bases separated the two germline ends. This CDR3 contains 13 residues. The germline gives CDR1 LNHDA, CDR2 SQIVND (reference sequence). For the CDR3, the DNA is TGTGCCAGTAGTCCCGGACACTTCCAGCCCCAGCATTTT. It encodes CASSPGHFQPQHF.

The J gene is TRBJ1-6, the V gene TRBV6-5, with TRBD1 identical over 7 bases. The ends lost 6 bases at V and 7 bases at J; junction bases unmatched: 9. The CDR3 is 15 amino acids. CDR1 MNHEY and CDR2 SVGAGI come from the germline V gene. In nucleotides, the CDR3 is TGTGCCAGCAGGCCGGACAGGCGTTACAATTCACCCCTCCACTTT. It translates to CASRPDRRYNSPLHF.

CDR3 sequence (DNA): TGTGCCAGTAGTAGCCAACAGGGTTGGGCTAGCACAGATACGCAGTATTTT. Its translation is CASSSQQGWASTDTQYF. The gene calls are TRBV19 and TRBJ2-3, with D maybe TRBD1 (6 bases). V was cut by 4 bases and J by 0 bases, with 17 bases left in between. The germline gives CDR1 LNHDA, CDR2 SQIVND (reference sequence). The CDR3 is made up of 17 amino acids. The full variable domain, completed using reference TRBV19 and TRBJ2-3, is DGGITQSPKYLFRKEGQNVTLSCEQNLNHDAMYWYRQDPGQGLRLIYYSQIVNDFQKGDIAEGYSVSREKKESFPLTVTSAQKNPTAFYLCASSSQQGWASTDTQYFGPGTRLTVL.